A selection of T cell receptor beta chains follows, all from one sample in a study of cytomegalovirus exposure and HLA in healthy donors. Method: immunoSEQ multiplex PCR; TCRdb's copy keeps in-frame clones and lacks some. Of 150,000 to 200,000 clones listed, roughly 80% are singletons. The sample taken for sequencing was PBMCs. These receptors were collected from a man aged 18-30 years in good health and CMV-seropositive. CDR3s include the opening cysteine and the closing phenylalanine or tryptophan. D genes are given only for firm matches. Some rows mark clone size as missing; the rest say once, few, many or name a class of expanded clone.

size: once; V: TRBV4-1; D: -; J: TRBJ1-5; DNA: TGCGCCAGCAGCCAAGATATAGCCGTACGGCCCCAGCATTTT; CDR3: CASSQDIAVRPQHF
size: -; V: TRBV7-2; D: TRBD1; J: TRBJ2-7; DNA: TGTGCCAGCAGCTTATTGGGTCCGGGACAGGGGGCCTACGAGCAGTACTTC; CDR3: CASSLLGPGQGAYEQYF
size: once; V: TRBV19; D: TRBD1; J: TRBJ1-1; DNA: TGTGCCAGTAGTATAGATGCCCTCAGGACAGGCGAAGCTTTCTTT; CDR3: CASSIDALRTGEAFF
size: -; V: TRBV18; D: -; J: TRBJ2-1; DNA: TGTGCCAGCTCTCGACTTGATTACAATGAGCAGTTCTTC; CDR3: CASSRLDYNEQFF
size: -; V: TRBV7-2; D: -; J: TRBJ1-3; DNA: TGTGCCAGCAGCTTAGCGCCTCAGGGCCAAAACACCATATATTTT; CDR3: CASSLAPQGQNTIYF
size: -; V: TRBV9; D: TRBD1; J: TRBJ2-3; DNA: TGTGCCAGCGGCGTAAGGGGACAGGGAAACACAGATACGCAGTATTTT; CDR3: CASGVRGQGNTDTQYF
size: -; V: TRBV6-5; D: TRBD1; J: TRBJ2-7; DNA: TGTGCCAGCAGGCGGGACAGGGGGAACGCCTACGAGCAGTACTTC; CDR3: CASRRDRGNAYEQYF
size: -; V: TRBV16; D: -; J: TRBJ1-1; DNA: TGTGCCAGCAGCTTTACAGGTTCGAACACTGAAGCTTTCTTT; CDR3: CASSFTGSNTEAFF
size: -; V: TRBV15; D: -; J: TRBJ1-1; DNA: TGTGCCACCAGCAGGGGTGGTACGGGGACTGAAGCTTTCTTT; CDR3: CATSRGGTGTEAFF
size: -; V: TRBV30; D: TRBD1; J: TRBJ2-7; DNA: TGTGCCTGGAGTTACGGGACAGGGGTTCGAGTGCAGCAGTACTTC; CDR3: CAWSYGTGVRVQQYF
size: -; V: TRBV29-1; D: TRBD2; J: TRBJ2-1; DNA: TGCAGCGTTGCAGGGCTAGCGGGAGTTGAGCAGTTCTTC; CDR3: CSVAGLAGVEQFF
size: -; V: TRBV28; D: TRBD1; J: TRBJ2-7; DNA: TGTGCCAGCAGTACTTACGACAGGGGGACCTACGAGCAGTACTTC; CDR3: CASSTYDRGTYEQYF
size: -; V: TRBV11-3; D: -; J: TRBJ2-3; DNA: TGTGCCAGCAGCTTAGGGAGGAATACGCAGTATTTT; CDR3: CASSLGRNTQYF
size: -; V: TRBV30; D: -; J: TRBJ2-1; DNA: TGTGCCTGGAATCAAGTCGGTGAGCAGTTCTTC; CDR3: CAWNQVGEQFF
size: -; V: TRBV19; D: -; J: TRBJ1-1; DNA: TGTGCCAGTAGTATTATATCGAGGCCGGGTGAAGCTTTCTTT; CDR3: CASSIISRPGEAFF
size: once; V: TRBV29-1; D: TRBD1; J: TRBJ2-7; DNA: TGCAGCGTTCTGACAGGGAACGAGCAGTACTTC; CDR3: CSVLTGNEQYF
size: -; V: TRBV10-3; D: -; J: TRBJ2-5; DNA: TGTGCCATCAGTGAGCTTCCCCCCCGGGAGACCCAGTACTTC; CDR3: CAISELPPRETQYF
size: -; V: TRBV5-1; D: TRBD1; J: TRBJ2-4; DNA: TGCGCCAGCAGCAAGGGACAGGGCATTCAGTACTTC; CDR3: CASSKGQGIQYF
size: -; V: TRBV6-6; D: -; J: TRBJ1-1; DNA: TGTGCCAGCAGTTGGGGGCCGGGTACTGAAGCTTTCTTT; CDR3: CASSWGPGTEAFF
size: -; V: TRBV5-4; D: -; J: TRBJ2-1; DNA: TGTGCCAGCAGCTCCACGGGATCTGAGCAGTTCTTC; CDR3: CASSSTGSEQFF
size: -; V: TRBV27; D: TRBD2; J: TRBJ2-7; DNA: TGTGCCAGCAGTGCCTATAGCGGGAGTCAGTACGAGCAGTACTTC; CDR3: CASSAYSGSQYEQYF
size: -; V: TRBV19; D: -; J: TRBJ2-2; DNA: TGTGCCAGTAACGTACCTCACGGCGGGGAGCTGTTTTTT; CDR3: CASNVPHGGELFF
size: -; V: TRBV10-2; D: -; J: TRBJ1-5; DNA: TGCGCCAGCAGTGAGTCGAGTACGCTCCAGCCCCAGCATTTT; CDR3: CASSESSTLQPQHF
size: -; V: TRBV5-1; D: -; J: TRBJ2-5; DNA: TGCGCCAGCAGCTTGAATTCGGGACTCCAGTACCAAGAGACCCAGTACTTC; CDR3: CASSLNSGLQYQETQYF
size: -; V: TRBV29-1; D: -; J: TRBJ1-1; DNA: TGCAGCGTTGAAGCGGGGAACACTGAAGCTTTCTTT; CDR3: CSVEAGNTEAFF
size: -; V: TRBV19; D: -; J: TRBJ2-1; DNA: TGTGCCAGTAGCCAGGCGGGCTTATACAATGAGCAGTTCTTC; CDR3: CASSQAGLYNEQFF
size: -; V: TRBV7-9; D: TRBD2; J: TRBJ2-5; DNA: TGTGCCAGCAGCTTAGGTCTAGCGGGTAAAGAGACCCAGTACTTC; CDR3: CASSLGLAGKETQYF
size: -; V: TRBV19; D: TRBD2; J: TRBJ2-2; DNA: TGTGCCAGTAGAACGACTAGCGGGAACACCGGGGAGCTGTTTTTT; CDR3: CASRTTSGNTGELFF
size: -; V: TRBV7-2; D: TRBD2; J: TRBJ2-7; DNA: TGTGCCAGCAGCGCGGGAGGGCCTTCCTACGAGCAGTACTTC; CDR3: CASSAGGPSYEQYF
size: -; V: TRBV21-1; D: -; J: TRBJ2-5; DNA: TGTGCCAGCAGCATCAAAGAGAGACAGGGACTCCAAGAGACCCAGTACTTC; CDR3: CASSIKERQGLQETQYF
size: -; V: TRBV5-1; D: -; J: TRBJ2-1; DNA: TGCGCCAGCAGCTTCGCCAGTGACAATGAGCAGTTCTTC; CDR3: CASSFASDNEQFF
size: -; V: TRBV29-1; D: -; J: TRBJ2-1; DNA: TGCAGCGACCTGACTAGAAGCTCCTACAATGAGCAGTTCTTC; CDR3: CSDLTRSSYNEQFF
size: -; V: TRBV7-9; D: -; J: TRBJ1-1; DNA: TGTGCCAGCAGCTTAGACAGCCGTATAAACACTGAAGCTTTCTTT; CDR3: CASSLDSRINTEAFF
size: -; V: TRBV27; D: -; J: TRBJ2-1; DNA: TGTGCCAGCGGTGAGGCCCTTGAGCAGTTCTTC; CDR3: CASGEALEQFF
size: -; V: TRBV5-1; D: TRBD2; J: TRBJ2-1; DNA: TGCGCCAGCAATCCAGTGGGGGGGAATGAGCAGTTCTTC; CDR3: CASNPVGGNEQFF